This record covers a single TCR beta chain. This CDR3 is built from 12 residues. Trimming removed 6 bases at V and 0 bases at J, with 8 bases between. The germline V gene encodes CDR1 SQVTM and CDR2 ANQGSEA. These data are taken from a study of CDR3 diversity in severe acne. TCRdb reprocessed the PCR reads via MiXCR and lists one record per CDR3 protein. The sample holds about 98,000 distinct CDR3 sequences, roughly 51% seen once. The sequence was collected from a male donor with acne. Sequencing was done on a sample of blood. The chain combines TRBV29-1 with TRBJ1-1; D perhaps matches TRBD1 (5 bases). The CDR3 sequence: CSVEQVNTEAFF. CDR3 coding DNA: TGCAGCGTGGAACAGGTGAACACTGAAGCTTTCTTT. The variable domain in full, completed from reference TRBV29-1 and TRBJ1-1, reads SAVISQKPSRDICQRGTSLTIQCQVDSQVTMMFWYRQQPGQSLTLIATANQGSEATYESGFVIDKFPISRPNLTFSTLTVSNMSPEDSSIYLCSVEQVNTEAFFGQGTRLTVV.